The clone carrying this TCR beta chain was counted ten times or more. The data derive from a study of regulatory T cells in long-lasting Graves disease. The trim removed 4 bases at V and 8 bases at J, leaving 2 bases unmatched. The CDR3 totals 13 residues. Per germline, CDR1 GTSNPN and CDR2 SVGIG (reference sequence). TCR beta libraries were built with iRepertoire HTBI primers and Arm-PCR of CDR3 regions. TCRdb analysed the multiplex PCR reads with MiXCR anew, one entry per CDR3 protein. Among roughly 510,000 distinct CDR3 sequences listed, about 16% were seen once. As to time point: newly diagnosed GD, antithyroid drugs for less than 3 months. Extracted PBMC RNA gave rise to the TCR library. This sample also belongs to another study, concerning T cells in Graves' hyperthyroidism and ophthalmopathy.

This specimen was peripheral blood mononuclear cells (PBMCs), taken at new diagnosis, from a patient treated with antithyroid drugs. The genes are TRBV30 and TRBJ2-3, with 14 bases fitting TRBD2. The TCR comes from a man aged 18 to 29 with Graves disease. This CDR3 reads CAWTGLAGVTQYF. Here the CDR3 DNA reads TGTGCCTGGACGGGACTAGCGGGAGTTACGCAGTATTTT.